The sequence of this TCR beta chain was determined in a study of blood T cell repertoires in COVID-19. As handled by the study authors: The authors estimated nucleated cell counts from reference gene primer amplification. TCRdb keeps only in-frame clones here, not all; method: immunoSEQ multiplex PCR. V, J and clone size derive from that table, while D and trimming were established from the DNA sequence. This table has about 270,000 clones, roughly 90% appearing once. Per the germline V gene, CDR1 is LNHDA and CDR2 is SQIVND (reference sequence). The CDR3 has 16 residues. Trimming removed 3 bases from V and 3 bases from J; junction bases left unmatched: 5. Before they entered the study, exposed participants had met a COVID-19 case within 2 weeks.

The V call is TRBV19, the J call TRBJ2-2; 9 bases are shared with TRBD2. Sequencing input: PBMCs or T cells enriched from blood (not recorded which). The source of this sequence is a man aged 35 to 55 who had been exposed to COVID-19. CDR3 coding DNA: TGTGCCAGTAGTATGGTTAGACTAGCGGACACCGGGGAGCTGTTTTTT. Translated, it gives CASSMVRLADTGELFF.